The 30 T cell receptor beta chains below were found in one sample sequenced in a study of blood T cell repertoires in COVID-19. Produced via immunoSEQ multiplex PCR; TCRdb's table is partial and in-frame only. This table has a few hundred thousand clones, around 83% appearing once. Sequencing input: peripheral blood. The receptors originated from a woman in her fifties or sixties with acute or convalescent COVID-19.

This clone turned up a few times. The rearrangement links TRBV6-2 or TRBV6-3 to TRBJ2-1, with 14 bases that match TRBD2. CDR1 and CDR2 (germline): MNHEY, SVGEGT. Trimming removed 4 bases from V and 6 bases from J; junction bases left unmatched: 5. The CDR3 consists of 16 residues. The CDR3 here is CASSLGLAGVVNEQFF. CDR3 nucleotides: TGTGCCAGCAGTTTGGGACTAGCGGGAGTGGTCAATGAGCAGTTCTTC.

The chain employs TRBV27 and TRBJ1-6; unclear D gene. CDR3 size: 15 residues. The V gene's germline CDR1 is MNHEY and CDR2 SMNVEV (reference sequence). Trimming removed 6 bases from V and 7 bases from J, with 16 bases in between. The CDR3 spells CASSMTREENSPLHF. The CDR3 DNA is TGTGCCAGCAGCATGACTCGGGAAGAGAATTCACCCCTCCACTTT.

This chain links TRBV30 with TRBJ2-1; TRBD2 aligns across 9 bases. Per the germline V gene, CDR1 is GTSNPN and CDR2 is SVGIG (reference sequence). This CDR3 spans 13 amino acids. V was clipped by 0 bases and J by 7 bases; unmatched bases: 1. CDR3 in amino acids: CAWSVGLANEQFF. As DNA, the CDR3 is TGTGCCTGGAGTGTCGGACTAGCGAATGAGCAGTTCTTC. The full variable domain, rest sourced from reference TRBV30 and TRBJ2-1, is SQTIHQWPATLVQPVGSPLSLECTVEGTSNPNLYWYRQAAGRGLQLLFYSVGIGQISSEVPQNLSASRPQDRQFILSSKKLLLSDSGFYLCAWSVGLANEQFFGPGTRLTVL.

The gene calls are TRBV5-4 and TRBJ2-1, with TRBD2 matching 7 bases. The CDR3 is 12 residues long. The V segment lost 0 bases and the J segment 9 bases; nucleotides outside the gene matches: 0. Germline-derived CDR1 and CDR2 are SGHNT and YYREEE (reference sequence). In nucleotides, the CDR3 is TGTGCCAGCAGCTTGGGGGGGGGTGAGCAGTTCTTC. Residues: CASSLGGGEQFF.

The CDR3 spells CASSYNGHLGYGYTF. CDR3 sequence (DNA): TGTGCCAGCAGTTACAATGGACACCTCGGCTATGGCTACACCTTC. V usage is TRBV6-2 or TRBV6-3 and J usage is TRBJ1-2, with D perhaps TRBD1 (5 bases). The germline V gene encodes CDR1 MNHEY and CDR2 SVGEGT. The CDR3 extends over 15 amino acids. Trimming cost V 2 bases and J 4 bases, with 14 bases left between them.

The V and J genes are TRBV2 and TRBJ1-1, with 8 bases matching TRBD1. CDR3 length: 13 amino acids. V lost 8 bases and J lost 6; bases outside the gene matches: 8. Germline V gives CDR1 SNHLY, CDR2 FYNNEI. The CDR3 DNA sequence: TGTGCCAGCCACCTCCAGGGGGCCTCTGAAGCTTTCTTT. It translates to CASHLQGASEAFF. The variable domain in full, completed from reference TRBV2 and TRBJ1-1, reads EPEVTQTPSHQVTQMGQEVILRCVPISNHLYFYWYRQILGQKVEFLVSFYNNEISEKSEIFDDQFSVERPDGSNFTLKIRSTKLEDSAMYFCASHLQGASEAFFGQGTRLTVV.

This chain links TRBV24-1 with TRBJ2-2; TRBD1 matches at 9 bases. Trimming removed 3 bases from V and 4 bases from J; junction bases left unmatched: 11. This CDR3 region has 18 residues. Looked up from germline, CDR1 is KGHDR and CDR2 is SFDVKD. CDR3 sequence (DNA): TGTGCCACCAGTGATCCCACAGGGGGCACTTTTGGCACCGGGGAGCTGTTTTTT. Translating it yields CATSDPTGGTFGTGELFF.

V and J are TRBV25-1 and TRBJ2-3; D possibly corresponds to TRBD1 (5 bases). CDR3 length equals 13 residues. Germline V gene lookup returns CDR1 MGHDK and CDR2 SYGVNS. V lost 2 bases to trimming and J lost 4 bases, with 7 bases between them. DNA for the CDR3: TGTGCCAGCAGTGAACCCAGGGCAGATACGCAGTATTTT. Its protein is CASSEPRADTQYF.

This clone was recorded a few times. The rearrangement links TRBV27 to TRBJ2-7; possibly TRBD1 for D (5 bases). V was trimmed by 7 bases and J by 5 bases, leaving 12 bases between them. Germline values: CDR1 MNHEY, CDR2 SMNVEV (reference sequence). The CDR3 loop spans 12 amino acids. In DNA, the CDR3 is TGTGCCAGCACTGACAGAACGAACGAGCAGTACTTC. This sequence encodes CASTDRTNEQYF.

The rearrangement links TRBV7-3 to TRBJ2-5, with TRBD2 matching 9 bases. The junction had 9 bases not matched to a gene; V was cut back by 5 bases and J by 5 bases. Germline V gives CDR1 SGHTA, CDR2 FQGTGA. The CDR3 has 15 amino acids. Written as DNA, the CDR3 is TGTGCCAGCAGCCCCGGCCTAGCGGGACCGGAGACCCAGTACTTC. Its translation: CASSPGLAGPETQYF.

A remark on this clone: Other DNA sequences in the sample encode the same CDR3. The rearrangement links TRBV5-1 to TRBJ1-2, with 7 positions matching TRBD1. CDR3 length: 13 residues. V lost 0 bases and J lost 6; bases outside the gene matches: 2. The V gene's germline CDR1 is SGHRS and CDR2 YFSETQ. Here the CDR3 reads CASSLATGDGYTF. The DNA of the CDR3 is TGCGCCAGCAGCTTGGCTACAGGGGATGGCTACACCTTC.

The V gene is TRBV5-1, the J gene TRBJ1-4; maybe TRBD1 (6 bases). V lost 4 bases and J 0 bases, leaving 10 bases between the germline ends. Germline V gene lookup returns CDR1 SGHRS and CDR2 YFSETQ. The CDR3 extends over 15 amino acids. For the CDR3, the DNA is TGCGCCAGCAGCGTGGACAGTTCAACTAATGAAAAACTGTTTTTT. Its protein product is CASSVDSSTNEKLFF.

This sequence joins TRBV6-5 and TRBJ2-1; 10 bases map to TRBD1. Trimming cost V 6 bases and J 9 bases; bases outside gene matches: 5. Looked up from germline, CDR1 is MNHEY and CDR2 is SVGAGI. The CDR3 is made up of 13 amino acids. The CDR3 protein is CASRGQGRGEQFF. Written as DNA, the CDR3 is TGTGCCAGCAGGGGACAGGGGCGAGGTGAGCAGTTCTTC.

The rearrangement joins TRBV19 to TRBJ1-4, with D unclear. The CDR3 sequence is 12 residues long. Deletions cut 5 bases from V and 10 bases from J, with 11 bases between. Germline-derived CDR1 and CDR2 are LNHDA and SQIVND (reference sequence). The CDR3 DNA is TGTGCCAGTAGTTTTACAGTGGGAAAACTGTTTTTT. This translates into CASSFTVGKLFF.

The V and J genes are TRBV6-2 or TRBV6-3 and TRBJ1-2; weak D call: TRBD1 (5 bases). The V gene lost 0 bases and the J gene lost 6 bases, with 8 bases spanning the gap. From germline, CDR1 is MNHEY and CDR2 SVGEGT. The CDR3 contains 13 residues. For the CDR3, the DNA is TGTGCCAGCAGTTACTCGCGGGGGAATGGCTACACCTTC. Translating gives CASSYSRGNGYTF.

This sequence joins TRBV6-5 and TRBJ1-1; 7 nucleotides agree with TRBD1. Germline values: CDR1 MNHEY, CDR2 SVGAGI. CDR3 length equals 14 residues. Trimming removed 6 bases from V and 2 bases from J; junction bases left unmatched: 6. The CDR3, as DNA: TGTGCCAGCAGCCCCGACAGGGCCAACACTGAAGCTTTCTTT. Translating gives CASSPDRANTEAFF.

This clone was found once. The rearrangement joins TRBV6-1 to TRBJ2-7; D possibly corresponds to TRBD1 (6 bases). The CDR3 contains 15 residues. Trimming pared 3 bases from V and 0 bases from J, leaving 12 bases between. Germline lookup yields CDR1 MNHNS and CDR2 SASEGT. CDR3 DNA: TGTGCCAGCAGTGAGGCCGGGACACCCTCCTACGAGCAGTACTTC. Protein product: CASSEAGTPSYEQYF.

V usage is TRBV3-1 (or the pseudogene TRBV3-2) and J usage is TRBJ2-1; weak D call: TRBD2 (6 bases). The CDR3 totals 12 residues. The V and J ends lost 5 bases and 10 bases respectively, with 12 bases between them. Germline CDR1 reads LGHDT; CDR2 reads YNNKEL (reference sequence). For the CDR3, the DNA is TGTGCCAGCAGCTTCTCAGGGAGGGAGCAGTTCTTC. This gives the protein CASSFSGREQFF.

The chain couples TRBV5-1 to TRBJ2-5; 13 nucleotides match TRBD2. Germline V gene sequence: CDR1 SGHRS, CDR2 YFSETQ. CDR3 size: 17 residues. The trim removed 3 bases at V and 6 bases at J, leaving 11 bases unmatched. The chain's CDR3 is CASSSIPTSGGKKTQYF. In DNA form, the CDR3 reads TGCGCCAGCAGCTCTATACCGACTAGCGGGGGGAAAAAGACCCAGTACTTC.

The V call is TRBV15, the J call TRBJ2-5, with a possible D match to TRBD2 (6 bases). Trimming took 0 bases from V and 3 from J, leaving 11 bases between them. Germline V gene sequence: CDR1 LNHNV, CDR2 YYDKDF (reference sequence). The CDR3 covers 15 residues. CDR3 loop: CATSRDSQREETQYF. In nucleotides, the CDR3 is TGTGCCACCAGCAGAGATTCTCAGCGGGAAGAGACCCAGTACTTC.

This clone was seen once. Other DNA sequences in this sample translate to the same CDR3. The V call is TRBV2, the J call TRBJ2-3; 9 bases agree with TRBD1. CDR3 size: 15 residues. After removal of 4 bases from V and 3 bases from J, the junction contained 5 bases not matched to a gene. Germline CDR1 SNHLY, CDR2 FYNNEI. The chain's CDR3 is CASSVDRGQTDTQYF. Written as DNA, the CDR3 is TGTGCCAGCAGTGTGGACAGGGGTCAAACAGATACGCAGTATTTT.

The CDR3 reads CASSQDSTGRETQYF. CDR3 coding DNA: TGTGCCAGCAGCCAAGATAGCACAGGAAGAGAGACCCAGTACTTC. This chain uses TRBV3-1 (or the pseudogene TRBV3-2) with TRBJ2-5; TRBD1 might be the D (5 bases). This CDR3 comprises 15 residues. Germline CDR1 is LGHDT and CDR2 is YNNKEL (reference sequence). Trimming pared 0 bases from V and 4 bases from J, leaving 12 bases between.

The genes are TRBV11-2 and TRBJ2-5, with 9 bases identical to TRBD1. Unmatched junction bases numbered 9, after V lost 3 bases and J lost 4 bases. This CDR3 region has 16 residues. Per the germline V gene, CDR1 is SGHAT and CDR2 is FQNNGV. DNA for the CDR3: TGTGCCAGCAGCTTCCTCGGACAGGGGATGATAGAGACCCAGTACTTC. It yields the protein CASSFLGQGMIETQYF. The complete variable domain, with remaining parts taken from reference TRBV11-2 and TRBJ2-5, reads EAGVAQSPRYKIIEKRQSVAFWCNPISGHATLYWYQQILGQGPKLLIQFQNNGVVDDSQLPKDRFSAERLKGVDSTLKIQPAKLEDSAVYLCASSFLGQGMIETQYFGPGTRLLVL.

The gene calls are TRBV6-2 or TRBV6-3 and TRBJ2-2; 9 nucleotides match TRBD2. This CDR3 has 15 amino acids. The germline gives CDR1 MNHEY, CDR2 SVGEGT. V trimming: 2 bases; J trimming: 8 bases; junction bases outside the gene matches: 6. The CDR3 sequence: CASSYDPSGIGELFF. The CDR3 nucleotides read TGTGCCAGCAGTTACGATCCTAGCGGGATAGGGGAGCTGTTTTTT.

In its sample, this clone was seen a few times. CDR3 in DNA: TGTGCCAGCAGCCCACCCGGGACTACCTACAATGAGCAGTTCTTC. Residues: CASSPPGTTYNEQFF. The chain has TRBV7-2 and TRBJ2-1, with 7 bases aligning to TRBD2. The V gene's germline CDR1 is SGHTA and CDR2 FQGNSA. V gave up 5 bases and J gave up 2 bases; unmatched junction bases: 6. This CDR3 is 15 amino acids long.

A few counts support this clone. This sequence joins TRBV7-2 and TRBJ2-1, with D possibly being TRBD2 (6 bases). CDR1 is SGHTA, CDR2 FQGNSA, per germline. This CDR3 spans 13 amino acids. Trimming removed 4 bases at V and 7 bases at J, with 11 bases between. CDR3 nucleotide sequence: TGTGCCAGCAGCTCCGCCCGGGGGAATGAGCAGTTCTTC. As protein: CASSSARGNEQFF. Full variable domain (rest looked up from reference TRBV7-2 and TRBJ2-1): GAGVSQSPSNKVTEKGKDVELRCDPISGHTALYWYRQSLGQGLEFLIYFQGNSAPDKSGLPSDRFSAERTGGSVSTLTIQRTQQEDSAVYLCASSSARGNEQFFGPGTRLTVL.

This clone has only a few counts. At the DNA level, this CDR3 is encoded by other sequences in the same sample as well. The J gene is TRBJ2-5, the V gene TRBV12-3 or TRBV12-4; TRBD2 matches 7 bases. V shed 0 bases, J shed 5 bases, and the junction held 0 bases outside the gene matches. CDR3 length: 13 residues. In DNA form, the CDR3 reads TGTGCCAGCAGTTTAGCGGGGGGGGAGACCCAGTACTTC. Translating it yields CASSLAGGETQYF.

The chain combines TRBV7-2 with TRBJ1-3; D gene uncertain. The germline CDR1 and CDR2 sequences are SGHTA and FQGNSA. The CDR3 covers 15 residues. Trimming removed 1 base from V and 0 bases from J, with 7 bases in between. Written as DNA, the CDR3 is TGTGCCAGCAGCTTAGATCGGTACTCTGGAAACACCATATATTTT. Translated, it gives CASSLDRYSGNTIYF.

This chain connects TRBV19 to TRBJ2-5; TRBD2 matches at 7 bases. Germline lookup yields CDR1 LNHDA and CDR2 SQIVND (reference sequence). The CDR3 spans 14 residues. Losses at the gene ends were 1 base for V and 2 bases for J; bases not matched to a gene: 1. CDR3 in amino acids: CASSIGGGQETQYF. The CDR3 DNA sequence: TGTGCCAGTAGTATAGGGGGGGGTCAAGAGACCCAGTACTTC.

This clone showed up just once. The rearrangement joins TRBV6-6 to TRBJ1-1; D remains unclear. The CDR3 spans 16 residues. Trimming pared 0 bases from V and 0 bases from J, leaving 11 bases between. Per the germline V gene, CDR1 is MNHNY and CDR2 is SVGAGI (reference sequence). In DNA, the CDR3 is TGTGCCAGCAGTTACTCCCGAGGCGGCATGAACACTGAAGCTTTCTTT. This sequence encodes CASSYSRGGMNTEAFF.